This T cell receptor (beta chain) stems from a study of OX40 agonist ivuxolimab in advanced cancers. V gave up 6 bases and J gave up 5 bases; unmatched junction bases: 10. CDR3 size: 14 residues. Germline V gene lookup returns CDR1 SGHDT and CDR2 YYEEEE. Profiled with immunoSEQ multiplex PCR; TCRdb holds only in-frame clones, not every one. Of 20,000 to 25,000 clones in the sample, about 85% were seen once. Sampling times: baseline, cycle 4 day 1, cycle 7 day 1. The sequence derives from an adult with an advanced solid tumor such as melanoma, head and neck, liver or kidney cancer. This chain links TRBV5-6 with TRBJ1-1, with 7 bases aligning to TRBD1. The material was CD4+ or CD8+ T cells sorted from blood, obtained in a trial of the OX40 agonist ivuxolimab. CDR3 DNA sequence: TGTGCCAGCACCCTTGGGGACAGCCGGACTGAAGCTTTCTTT. It codes for CASTLGDSRTEAFF.